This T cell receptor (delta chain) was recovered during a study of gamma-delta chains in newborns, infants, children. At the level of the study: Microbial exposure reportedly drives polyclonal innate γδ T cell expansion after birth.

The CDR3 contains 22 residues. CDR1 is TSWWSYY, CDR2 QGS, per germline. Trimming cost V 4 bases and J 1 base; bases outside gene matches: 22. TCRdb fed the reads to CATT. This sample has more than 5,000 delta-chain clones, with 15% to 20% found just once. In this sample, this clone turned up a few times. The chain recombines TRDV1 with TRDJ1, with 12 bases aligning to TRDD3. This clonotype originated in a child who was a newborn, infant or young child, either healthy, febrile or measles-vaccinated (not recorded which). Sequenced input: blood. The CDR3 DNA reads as TGTGCTCTTGGGGGTGCAAGTATCTGGGGGATACGCGTATCGGAGGTCACCGATAAACTCATCTTT. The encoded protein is CALGGASIWGIRVSEVTDKLIF.